Shown below are 5 T cell receptor beta chains from a single sample sequenced in a study of cytomegalovirus exposure and HLA in healthy donors. The PCR employed 60 Vbeta primers together with 13 Jbeta primers. Only in-frame clones appear in the TCRdb table, and some are missing; sequencing was by immunoSEQ multiplex PCR. The table records around 130,000 clones, approximately 70% of them present only once. Sequenced input: PBMCs. These receptors all come from a man younger than 30 in good health and CMV-seronegative.

CDR3 coding DNA: TGTGCCAGTAGTACACGGACAGGGGCTGTCAATCAGCCCCAGCATTTT. Translated, it gives CASSTRTGAVNQPQHF. The chain uses TRBV19 and TRBJ1-5; 9 bases match TRBD1. With 4 bases clipped from V and 3 bases from J, the junction kept 7 bases outside the gene matches. The CDR3 is 16 amino acids. The germline V gene has CDR1 LNHDA and CDR2 SQIVND (reference sequence).

This clone was seen a few times. V and J are TRBV6-6 and TRBJ1-5; D gene uncertain. The CDR3 consists of 14 residues. CDR1 and CDR2 (germline): MNHNY, SVGAGI (reference sequence). The ends were cut back, 8 bases at V and 0 bases at J, with 11 bases in the middle. CDR3 DNA sequence: TGTGCCAGCCTCACGGACTATAGCAATCAGCCCCAGCATTTT. Amino acids: CASLTDYSNQPQHF.

The chain is built from TRBV7-9 and TRBJ1-5; unclear D gene. The V end was cut by 3 bases, the J end by 6 bases, with 6 bases between. Germline V gene lookup returns CDR1 SEHNR and CDR2 FQNEAQ (reference sequence). The CDR3 spans 12 residues. CDR3 nucleotide sequence: TGTGCCAGCAGCTTGAGTAGTCAGCCCCAGCATTTT. Amino acids: CASSLSSQPQHF.

There are a few counts of this clone. V gene TRBV7-8 combines with J gene TRBJ2-1, with 14 bases identical to TRBD2. Germline V gene lookup returns CDR1 SGHVS and CDR2 FQNEAQ. Trimming cost V 4 bases and J 7 bases; bases outside gene matches: 6. This CDR3 is built from 16 residues. The DNA for the CDR3 is TGTGCCAGCAGCTCAGGGACTAGCGGGAGAATAAATGAGCAGTTCTTC. Translation: CASSSGTSGRINEQFF.

V is TRBV13 and J is TRBJ1-1; no clear D gene. Germline V gene sequence: CDR1 PRHDT, CDR2 FYEKMQ (reference sequence). V gave up 6 bases and J gave up 8 bases, with 10 bases separating them. The CDR3 length is 11 residues. The CDR3 bases are TGTGCCAGCAGGCATCCGGGGGAAGCTTTCTTT. It yields the protein CASRHPGEAFF.